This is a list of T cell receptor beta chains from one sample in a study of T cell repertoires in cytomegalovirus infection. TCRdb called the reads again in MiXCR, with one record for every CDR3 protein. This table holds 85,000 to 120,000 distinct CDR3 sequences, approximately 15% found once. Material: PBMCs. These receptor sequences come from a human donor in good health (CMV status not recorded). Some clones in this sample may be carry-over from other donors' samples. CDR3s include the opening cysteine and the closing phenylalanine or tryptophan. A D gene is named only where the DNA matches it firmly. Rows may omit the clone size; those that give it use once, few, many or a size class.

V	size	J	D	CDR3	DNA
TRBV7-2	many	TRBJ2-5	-	CASSLWEQETQYF	TGTGCCAGCAGCTTATGGGAACAAGAGACCCAGTACTTC
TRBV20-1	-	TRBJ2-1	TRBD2	CSASSGGPPLDEQFF	TGCAGTGCTTCTAGCGGGGGGCCCCCGTTAGATGAGCAGTTCTTC
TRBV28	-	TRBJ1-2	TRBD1	CASSPRQGGYTF	TGTGCCAGCAGTCCGAGACAGGGAGGCTACACCTTC
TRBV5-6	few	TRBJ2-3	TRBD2	CASSLRSGGFTDTQYF	TGTGCCAGCAGCTTAAGAAGCGGGGGCTTCACAGATACGCAGTATTTT
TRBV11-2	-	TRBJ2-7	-	CASSLDPPSEQYF	TGTGCCAGCAGCTTAGATCCCCCCTCCGAGCAGTACTTC
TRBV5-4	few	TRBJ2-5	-	CATTTKAEETQYF	TGTGCCACCACGACTAAAGCGGAAGAGACCCAGTACTTC
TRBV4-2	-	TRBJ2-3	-	CASSQEGVVDTQYF	TGTGCCAGCAGCCAAGAAGGGGTCGTAGATACGCAGTATTTT
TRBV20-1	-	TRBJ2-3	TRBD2	CSAVSSGETDTQYF	TGCAGTGCCGTATCTAGCGGGGAAACAGATACGCAGTATTTT
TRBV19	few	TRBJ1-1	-	CASSIAGHLNTEAFF	TGTGCCAGTAGTATAGCAGGACACCTGAACACTGAAGCTTTCTTT
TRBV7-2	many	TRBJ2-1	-	CASRLLGPQFF	TGTGCCAGCAGACTCTTGGGCCCTCAGTTCTTC
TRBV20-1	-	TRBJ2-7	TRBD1	CSAKSPGTGAHEQYF	TGCAGTGCCAAATCCCCCGGGACAGGGGCCCACGAGCAGTACTTC
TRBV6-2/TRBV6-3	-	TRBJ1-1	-	CASLVEGTEAFF	TGTGCCAGTCTGGTAGAGGGAACTGAAGCTTTCTTT
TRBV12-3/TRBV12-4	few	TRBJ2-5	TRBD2	CASALGTSGGGETQYF	TGTGCCAGCGCACTCGGGACTAGCGGGGGAGGAGAGACCCAGTACTTC
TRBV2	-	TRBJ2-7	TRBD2	CASSDSGTSWGEQYF	TGTGCCAGCAGTGACTCTGGGACTAGCTGGGGCGAGCAGTACTTC
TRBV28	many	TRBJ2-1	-	CASSSLRLLASSYNEQFF	TGTGCCAGCAGTTCCTTACGCCTACTAGCAAGCTCCTACAATGAGCAGTTCTTC
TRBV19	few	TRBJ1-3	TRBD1	CASGGTGAAGNTIYF	TGTGCCAGTGGCGGTACAGGGGCGGCTGGAAACACCATATATTTT
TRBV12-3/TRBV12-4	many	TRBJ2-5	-	CASSWRTEETQYF	TGTGCCAGCAGTTGGCGGACAGAAGAGACCCAGTACTTC
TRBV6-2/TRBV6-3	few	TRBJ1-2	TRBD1	CASSPPGTGPYGYTF	TGTGCCAGCAGCCCGCCCGGGACAGGGCCCTATGGCTACACCTTC
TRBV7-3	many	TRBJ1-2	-	CASSWGTGYGYTF	TGTGCCAGCAGCTGGGGGACCGGCTATGGCTACACCTTC
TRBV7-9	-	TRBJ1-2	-	CASTGQSTYTF	TGTGCCAGCACGGGCCAGAGTACCTACACCTTC
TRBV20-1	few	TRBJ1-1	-	CSAPGQNTEAFF	TGCAGTGCGCCGGGACAAAACACTGAAGCTTTCTTT
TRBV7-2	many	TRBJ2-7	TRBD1	CASSWGQGIEQYF	TGTGCCAGCAGCTGGGGACAGGGAATCGAGCAGTACTTC
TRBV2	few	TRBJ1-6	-	CASRGFGQIYNSPLHF	TGTGCCAGCAGGGGGTTCGGACAGATTTATAATTCACCCCTCCACTTT
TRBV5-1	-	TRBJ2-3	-	CASSLGGGDADTQYF	TGCGCCAGCAGCTTGGGTGGCGGGGACGCAGATACGCAGTATTTT
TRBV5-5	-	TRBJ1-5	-	CASSLRGDLSNQPQHF	TGTGCCAGCAGCTTGAGAGGGGATTTAAGCAATCAGCCCCAGCATTTT
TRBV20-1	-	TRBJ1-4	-	CSAYGSTNEKLFF	TGCAGTGCCTATGGATCAACTAATGAAAAACTGTTTTTT
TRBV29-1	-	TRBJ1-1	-	CSVEDYRDLGTEAFF	TGCAGCGTTGAAGATTACCGGGATCTCGGGACTGAAGCTTTCTTT
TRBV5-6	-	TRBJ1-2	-	CASSSNEDGYTF	TGTGCCAGCAGCAGTAACGAGGATGGCTACACCTTC
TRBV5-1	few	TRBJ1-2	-	CASSSSVNYGYTF	TGCGCCAGCAGCTCCTCAGTTAACTATGGCTACACCTTC
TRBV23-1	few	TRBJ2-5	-	CASSQSRPGLETQYF	TGCGCCAGCAGTCAATCGAGACCCGGATTAGAGACCCAGTACTTC
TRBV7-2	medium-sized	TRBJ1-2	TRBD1	CASRPRDRPYGYTF	TGTGCCAGCAGACCTAGGGACAGACCCTATGGCTACACCTTC
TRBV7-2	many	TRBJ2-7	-	CASDSEGASYEQYF	TGTGCCAGCGACTCGGAGGGGGCCTCCTACGAGCAGTACTTC
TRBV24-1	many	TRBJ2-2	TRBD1	CATIQGPSNTGELFF	TGTGCCACGATACAGGGGCCATCGAACACCGGGGAGCTGTTTTTT
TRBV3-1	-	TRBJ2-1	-	CASNQRGQSPYNEQFF	TGTGCCAGCAATCAAAGAGGGCAGTCTCCCTACAATGAGCAGTTCTTC
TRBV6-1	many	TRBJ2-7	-	CASSLLGGGSEKYF	TGTGCCAGCAGCCTCCTGGGGGGCGGGTCTGAAAAGTACTTC
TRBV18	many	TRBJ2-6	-	CASSPIPGGSGANVLTF	TGTGCCAGCTCACCCATCCCCGGGGGCTCTGGGGCCAACGTCCTGACTTTC
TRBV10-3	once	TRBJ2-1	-	CAITGATGFGEQFF	TGTGCCATCACAGGGGCCACGGGTTTTGGTGAGCAGTTCTTC
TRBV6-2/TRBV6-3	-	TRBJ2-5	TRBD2	CASSQLAGDQETQYF	TGTGCCAGCAGTCAACTAGCGGGGGACCAAGAGACCCAGTACTTC
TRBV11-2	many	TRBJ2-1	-	CASSLDRPHEQFF	TGTGCCAGCAGCTTAGATCGTCCCCATGAGCAGTTCTTC
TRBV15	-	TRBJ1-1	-	CATSRDNRGTEAFF	TGTGCCACCAGCAGAGATAATCGGGGGACTGAAGCTTTCTTT
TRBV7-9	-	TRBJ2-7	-	CASSLADRGRSYEQYF	TGTGCCAGCAGCTTAGCGGATAGGGGACGCTCCTACGAGCAGTACTTC
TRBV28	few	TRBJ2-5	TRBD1	CASSFPGQPATQYF	TGTGCCAGCAGTTTTCCGGGACAGCCGGCGACCCAGTACTTC
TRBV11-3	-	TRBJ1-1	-	CASSPGGDLRNTEAFF	TGTGCCAGCAGCCCGGGGGGGGATTTAAGGAACACTGAAGCTTTCTTT
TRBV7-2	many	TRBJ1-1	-	CASSLLRGTEAFF	TGTGCCAGCAGCTTATTGAGGGGGACTGAAGCTTTCTTT
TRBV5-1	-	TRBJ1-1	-	CASTEGQGTEAFF	TGCGCCAGCACCGAGGGGCAGGGCACTGAAGCTTTCTTT
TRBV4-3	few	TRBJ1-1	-	CASSQDQGRAFF	TGCGCCAGCAGCCAAGATCAGGGGCGAGCTTTCTTT